These 8 T cell receptor beta chains share one sample of origin, sequenced in a study of cytomegalovirus exposure and HLA in healthy donors. The PCR had 60 Vbeta and 13 Jbeta primers. Assay used: immunoSEQ multiplex PCR; TCRdb lists only in-frame clones, some missing. The sample lists 170,000 or so clones, about 86% occurring once. Sequenced material: PBMCs. Receptor source: a woman under 30 in good health and CMV-seronegative.

The chain uses TRBV19 and TRBJ2-1; TRBD2 is a possible D gene (5 bases). The germline gives CDR1 LNHDA, CDR2 SQIVND (reference sequence). The CDR3 spans 15 residues. Between the trimmed V and J ends, which lost 7 bases and 4 bases, there was a span of 17 bases. The CDR3 DNA follows: TGTGCCAGTACCATTAAATTGACGGGATACAATGAGCAGTTCTTC. Translation: CASTIKLTGYNEQFF.

The chain is built from TRBV6-4 and TRBJ2-2; 9 bases agree with TRBD1. CDR3 length: 17 residues. J gave up 3 bases and V 2 bases, and 7 bases lay outside the gene matches. CDR1 is MRHNA and CDR2 is SNTAGT in the germline V gene. The CDR3 sequence: CASSDGTGPGDTGELFF. The CDR3, as DNA: TGTGCCAGCAGTGACGGGACAGGGCCTGGAGACACCGGGGAGCTGTTTTTT.

V is TRBV4-1 and J is TRBJ1-1; D is perhaps TRBD1 (6 bases). Germline CDR1 reads MGHRA; CDR2 reads YSYEKL. Trimming left V 2 bases short and J 3 bases short, with 10 bases between. This CDR3 comprises 14 residues. The CDR3 DNA reads as TGCGCCAGCAGCCAAACGACAGGCTACACTGAAGCTTTCTTT. It translates to CASSQTTGYTEAFF.

The V and J genes are TRBV6-6 and TRBJ1-2; D possibly corresponds to TRBD1 (5 bases). The CDR3 has 14 amino acids. The germline V gene has CDR1 MNHNY and CDR2 SVGAGI (reference sequence). V lost 5 bases and J 8 bases, leaving 18 bases between the germline ends. CDR3 sequence reads: CASSNPGGGGGYTF. The CDR3 DNA reads TGTGCCAGCAGTAACCCTGGGGGGGGAGGCGGCTACACCTTC.

J is TRBJ2-1 and V is TRBV5-1; D perhaps matches TRBD2 (6 bases). Trimming left V 0 bases short and J 8 bases short, with 15 bases between. The V gene's germline CDR1 is SGHRS and CDR2 YFSETQ. CDR3 length equals 15 residues. CDR3 loop: CASSLGGGSPDEQFF. The CDR3 DNA follows: TGCGCCAGCAGCTTGGGGGGAGGATCGCCGGATGAGCAGTTCTTC.

V gene TRBV27 combines with J gene TRBJ1-1; D unclear. Trimming pared 3 bases from V and 7 bases from J, leaving 15 bases between. There are 14 residues in the CDR3. Germline V lookup: CDR1 MNHEY, CDR2 SMNVEV (reference sequence). In nucleotides, the CDR3 is TGTGCCAGCAGTTTCCTCCCTGTGGGGAGTGAAGCTTTCTTT. Its protein product is CASSFLPVGSEAFF.

V and J are TRBV18 and TRBJ1-3, with D uncertain. CDR1 and CDR2 from the germline V gene are KGHSH and LQKENI. CDR3 length equals 17 residues. With 2 bases removed from V and 0 bases from J, the gap between germline ends came to 14 bases. The CDR3 DNA follows: TGTGCCAGCTCACCATTACCCTCAGGAAACTCTGGAAACACCATATATTTT. Its translation is CASSPLPSGNSGNTIYF.

V gene TRBV11-2 combines with J gene TRBJ1-2, with 7 nucleotides matching TRBD1. CDR1 and CDR2 (germline): SGHAT, FQNNGV. The ends lost 5 bases at V and 8 bases at J; junction bases unmatched: 8. The CDR3 has 13 residues. This CDR3 is CASSRGTVRGYTF. The CDR3 nucleotides are TGTGCCAGCAGCCGCGGGACAGTCCGGGGCTACACCTTC.